The source of this T cell receptor (beta chain) is a study of OX40 agonist ivuxolimab in advanced cancers. Profiled with immunoSEQ multiplex PCR; TCRdb holds only in-frame clones, not every one. The sample includes roughly 25,000 clones, about 74% of them seen just once. Germline V gene data show CDR1 as MNHEY and CDR2 as SVGAGI. V was cut by 0 bases and J by 7 bases, with 12 bases left in between. CDR3 length: 15 amino acids. This chain joins TRBV6-5 and TRBJ1-4, with D maybe TRBD1 (5 bases). Source: CD4+ or CD8+ T cells sorted from blood, taken in a trial of the OX40 agonist ivuxolimab. The source of this sequence is an adult with an advanced solid tumor such as melanoma, head and neck, liver or kidney cancer. CDR3 nucleotide sequence: TGTGCCAGCAGTTACTCGATCGGGGGTGGTGAAAAACTGTTTTTT. Its protein product is CASSYSIGGGEKLFF.